The rows below give T cell receptor beta chains drawn from one sample of a study of cytomegalovirus exposure and HLA in healthy donors. Clones were read by immunoSEQ multiplex PCR, and TCRdb kept only the in-frame ones, dropping some. The sample holds 79,000 or so clones, around 77% seen once. The source material was PBMCs. Receptors originate from a woman aged 40 to 50 in good health and CMV-seropositive. Each CDR3 is given with its conserved first and last residue. Each record gives: clone size, D gene, J gene, V gene, CDR3 DNA, CDR3 protein. The D gene is left open where the match is weak. Rows may omit the clone size; those that give it use once, few, many or a size class.

size: -
D: -
J: TRBJ2-7
V: TRBV13
DNA: TGTGCCAGCAGCTTACGGCGGAGCGAGCAGTACTTC
CDR3: CASSLRRSEQYF

size: -
D: -
J: TRBJ1-3
V: TRBV30
DNA: TGTGCCTGGAGTGTACGGGATCGGTCTGGAAACACCATATATTTT
CDR3: CAWSVRDRSGNTIYF

size: once
D: -
J: TRBJ1-4
V: TRBV6-5
DNA: TGTGCCAGCAGTTACGGGAGAACTAATGAAAAACTGTTTTTT
CDR3: CASSYGRTNEKLFF

size: few
D: -
J: TRBJ1-1
V: TRBV5-1
DNA: TGCGCCAGCAGCACACAGGTGAACACTGAAGCTTTCTTT
CDR3: CASSTQVNTEAFF

size: -
D: -
J: TRBJ1-1
V: TRBV5-4
DNA: TGTGCCAGCAGCTTGGTCCGGGGAGCTGAAGCTTTCTTT
CDR3: CASSLVRGAEAFF

size: few
D: TRBD2
J: TRBJ2-1
V: TRBV30
DNA: TGTGCCTGGAGCACCGGGACTAGTAGGTACAATGAGCAGTTCTTC
CDR3: CAWSTGTSRYNEQFF

size: -
D: TRBD1
J: TRBJ1-5
V: TRBV6-6
DNA: TGTGCCAGCAGCTATGGGACAGGGAATCAGCCCCAGCATTTT
CDR3: CASSYGTGNQPQHF

size: -
D: -
J: TRBJ2-6
V: TRBV4-1
DNA: TGCGCCAGCAGTCAAGATCCGGGTGGTTCTGGGGCCAACGTCCTGACTTTC
CDR3: CASSQDPGGSGANVLTF

size: medium-sized
D: TRBD1
J: TRBJ1-2
V: TRBV27
DNA: TGTGCCAGCAGGGTCGCCGCCGGGACAGGGGGGAGGTATGGCTACACCTTC
CDR3: CASRVAAGTGGRYGYTF

size: -
D: -
J: TRBJ2-7
V: TRBV7-9
DNA: TGTGCCAGCAGCTTAGAAGGGGACTCCTACGAGCAGTACTTC
CDR3: CASSLEGDSYEQYF

size: -
D: TRBD2
J: TRBJ2-3
V: TRBV7-6
DNA: TGTGCCAGCAGCTTTGGCGGGGGTGCAGATACGCAGTATTTT
CDR3: CASSFGGGADTQYF

size: -
D: TRBD2
J: TRBJ2-1
V: TRBV7-2
DNA: TGTGCCAGCAGCACTAGGGGTGGGGGAGGGCCCTCCTACAATGAGCAGTTCTTC
CDR3: CASSTRGGGGPSYNEQFF

size: -
D: TRBD1
J: TRBJ2-1
V: TRBV9
DNA: TGTGCCAGCAGCGTAGGGATCAAAGGGGGCAATTTAGATGAGCAGTTCTTC
CDR3: CASSVGIKGGNLDEQFF

size: few
D: TRBD1
J: TRBJ1-5
V: TRBV19
DNA: TGTGCCAGTAGTACGACAGGGGCCAATCAGCCCCAGCATTTT
CDR3: CASSTTGANQPQHF

size: -
D: -
J: TRBJ1-5
V: TRBV18
DNA: TGTGCCAGCTCAGCAGGGAACAATCAGCCCCAGCATTTT
CDR3: CASSAGNNQPQHF

size: -
D: TRBD1
J: TRBJ2-5
V: TRBV7-7
DNA: TGTGCCAGCAGCTTAACGCCAGGGGGCTATGAGACCCAGTACTTC
CDR3: CASSLTPGGYETQYF

size: -
D: -
J: TRBJ1-5
V: TRBV18
DNA: TGTGCCAGCTCAATCGCGGGGGGTCAGCCCCAGCATTTT
CDR3: CASSIAGGQPQHF

size: -
D: -
J: TRBJ2-1
V: TRBV5-4
DNA: TGTGCCAGCAGTCCTACAGGGTACAATGAGCAGTTCTTC
CDR3: CASSPTGYNEQFF

size: -
D: -
J: TRBJ1-5
V: TRBV7-9
DNA: TGTGCCAGCAGCTTAGGTCAGGGCAATCAGCCCCAGCATTTT
CDR3: CASSLGQGNQPQHF

size: -
D: -
J: TRBJ1-4
V: TRBV5-1
DNA: TGCGCCAGCAGCCCCGGGGGGTCGACAAATGAAAAACTGTTTTTT
CDR3: CASSPGGSTNEKLFF

size: -
D: TRBD1
J: TRBJ2-7
V: TRBV7-4
DNA: TGTGCCAGCAGCTTGGGACAGGTCTACTACGAGCAGTACTTC
CDR3: CASSLGQVYYEQYF

size: -
D: TRBD2
J: TRBJ2-5
V: TRBV4-2
DNA: TGTGCCAGCAGCCCTAAACTAGCGGGGGGCCAAGAGACCCAGTACTTC
CDR3: CASSPKLAGGQETQYF

size: -
D: -
J: TRBJ2-7
V: TRBV18
DNA: TGTGCCAGCTCACCACTCTCCGAGCAGTACTTC
CDR3: CASSPLSEQYF

size: -
D: -
J: TRBJ2-2
V: TRBV29-1
DNA: TGCAGCGTTGGAACAGGCGGCACCGGGGAGCTGTTTTTT
CDR3: CSVGTGGTGELFF

size: -
D: TRBD2
J: TRBJ2-1
V: TRBV29-1
DNA: TGCAGCGTTGAAGAGGTCCAGCGGGAGGGCCGCCTCTATGAGCAGTTCTTC
CDR3: CSVEEVQREGRLYEQFF

size: -
D: -
J: TRBJ2-5
V: TRBV2
DNA: TGTGCCATCCAGACCCGGAGGGAGACCCAGTACTTC
CDR3: CAIQTRRETQYF

size: -
D: -
J: TRBJ1-4
V: TRBV6-6
DNA: TGTGCCAGCAGTACGCACGAACAGGGTTACGAAAAACTGTTTTTT
CDR3: CASSTHEQGYEKLFF

size: -
D: TRBD2
J: TRBJ2-7
V: TRBV2
DNA: TGTGCCAGCAGTCAGACTAGCGGGAGGTCTTACGAGCAGTACTTC
CDR3: CASSQTSGRSYEQYF

size: few
D: -
J: TRBJ2-7
V: TRBV7-6
DNA: TGTGCCAGCAGCTTAGACGGGCAGTCGGGGGAGCAGTACTTC
CDR3: CASSLDGQSGEQYF

size: -
D: -
J: TRBJ1-1
V: TRBV28
DNA: TGTGCCAGCAGGGGGGGGACTGAAGCTTTCTTT
CDR3: CASRGGTEAFF

size: -
D: TRBD1
J: TRBJ2-5
V: TRBV7-9
DNA: TGTGCCAGCAGGGAAAACAGGGGGCCTTGGGAGACCCAGTACTTC
CDR3: CASRENRGPWETQYF

size: few
D: TRBD1
J: TRBJ2-7
V: TRBV7-9
DNA: TGTGCCAGCAGCCCAAGGACAGGGGGCATCTACGAGCAGTACTTC
CDR3: CASSPRTGGIYEQYF

size: -
D: -
J: TRBJ2-7
V: TRBV7-9
DNA: TGTGCCAGCAGCCCCCCCTGGCGGCGCGGTAGCTCCTACGAGCAGTACTTC
CDR3: CASSPPWRRGSSYEQYF

size: -
D: TRBD2
J: TRBJ2-1
V: TRBV27
DNA: TGTGCCAGCAGTTCCGCCAGGACTAGAACGTTAGTTACTGAGCAGTTCTTC
CDR3: CASSSARTRTLVTEQFF

size: -
D: -
J: TRBJ1-4
V: TRBV4-1
DNA: TGCGCCAGCAGCCAAGATCAGGGTGCAACTAATGAAAAACTGTTTTTT
CDR3: CASSQDQGATNEKLFF

size: -
D: -
J: TRBJ2-7
V: TRBV5-6
DNA: TGTGCCAGCAGCTTGCCAGGGCGGTACGAGCAGTACTTC
CDR3: CASSLPGRYEQYF

size: -
D: TRBD1
J: TRBJ1-1
V: TRBV27
DNA: TGTGCCAGCAGGGACAGGGGTTCGGTGAACACTGAAGCTTTCTTT
CDR3: CASRDRGSVNTEAFF

size: few
D: -
J: TRBJ1-2
V: TRBV6-1
DNA: TGTGCCAGCAGTGAGGAGACGGCAGGGGTTGACTATGGCTACACCTTC
CDR3: CASSEETAGVDYGYTF

size: -
D: -
J: TRBJ2-1
V: TRBV19
DNA: TGTGCCAGTAGCATAGACAGAAGCTCCTACAATGAGCAGTTCTTC
CDR3: CASSIDRSSYNEQFF

size: once
D: -
J: TRBJ1-5
V: TRBV19
DNA: TGTGCCAGTAGTATTGCCGACAGATACAATCAGCCCCAGCATTTT
CDR3: CASSIADRYNQPQHF

size: -
D: -
J: TRBJ1-3
V: TRBV25-1
DNA: TGTGCCAGCACCCCTCGGGAAGGGTTAATTGGAAACACCATATATTTT
CDR3: CASTPREGLIGNTIYF

size: -
D: TRBD1
J: TRBJ1-2
V: TRBV6-5
DNA: TGTGCCAGCAGTTCACCCCTCGGGACAGCCTATGGCTACACCTTC
CDR3: CASSSPLGTAYGYTF

size: -
D: -
J: TRBJ1-6
V: TRBV6-1
DNA: TGTGCCAGCAGAGGCAGTCAGGCCCCGAATTCACCCCTCCACTTT
CDR3: CASRGSQAPNSPLHF

size: -
D: -
J: TRBJ1-5
V: TRBV2
DNA: TGTGCCAGCAGTGTCTCGGGACCCCAGCATTTT
CDR3: CASSVSGPQHF

size: -
D: TRBD2
J: TRBJ2-7
V: TRBV14
DNA: TGTGCCAGCAGCCAATTTAAAGCGGGAGGGCCCCACGAGCAGTACTTC
CDR3: CASSQFKAGGPHEQYF

size: -
D: -
J: TRBJ1-2
V: TRBV11-2
DNA: TGTGCCAGCAGACCCTTCGCCAGGGACTATGGCTACACCTTC
CDR3: CASRPFARDYGYTF

size: once
D: -
J: TRBJ2-1
V: TRBV6-1
DNA: TGTGCCAGCAGGTTAACTAGGACGGGTAGGAATGAGCAGTTCTTC
CDR3: CASRLTRTGRNEQFF

size: -
D: TRBD1
J: TRBJ2-5
V: TRBV27
DNA: TGTGCCAGCAACTCCTTAGGGACAGGGGTTCGAGAGACCCAGTACTTC
CDR3: CASNSLGTGVRETQYF

size: -
D: -
J: TRBJ2-7
V: TRBV29-1
DNA: TGCAGCGTTGTTCTCGGGACCTACGAGCAGTACTTC
CDR3: CSVVLGTYEQYF

size: -
D: -
J: TRBJ1-3
V: TRBV7-8
DNA: TGTGCCAGCAGCTTAAACTGGCGCGGATCTGGAAACACCATATATTTT
CDR3: CASSLNWRGSGNTIYF

size: few
D: -
J: TRBJ2-1
V: TRBV27
DNA: TGTGCCAGCAGTCCGATCCGACTGGGTGAGAACAATGAGCAGTTCTTC
CDR3: CASSPIRLGENNEQFF